The entry that follows covers one T cell receptor (beta chain) sequence. The antigen this receptor binds is unknown. The record has no base qualities; no much larger clone is one base away. Receptor libraries were prepared by the immunoSEQ multiplex PCR assay. For the multiplex PCR, a mixture combining 60 forward primers for TCR Vbeta segments and 13 reverse primers for TCR Jbeta segments was used. The CDR3 region of rearranged TCR beta genes was amplified from genomic DNA with a multiplex PCR assay. The Illumina HiSeq System was used to sequence the amplified TCR beta libraries as 87-base-pair reads. For the original study's pipeline: Across the 670 or so repertoires, a later analysis counted 80 million or so unique TCR beta chains, roughly 11 million of which were shared by at least two donors. A nearest-neighbor algorithm error-corrected the raw reads and collapsed the reads into unique sequences, merging closely related sequences to remove PCR and sequencing errors. Alignment of CDR3 sequences to IMGT reference sequences was used to assign V, D and J gene segments. For a sequence to be retained, at least a six-nucleotide match to both a V gene segment and a J gene segment was required. A rearrangement counted as productive if the CDR3 had no stop codons and remained in frame with V and J, and every other rearrangement counted as non-productive. Following IMGT convention, CDR3 was defined as the stretch from the second conserved V-encoded cysteine to the conserved J-encoded phenylalanine. Sequences without an unambiguous match to a single V gene segment were excluded from the earlier analysis of approximately 560 of the donors. In an earlier analysis of approximately 550 of the donors, V segments were called functional above 56.7% productive rearrangements and were called segregating when the between-donor standard deviation exceeded 5%. A statistical classification framework was developed to diagnose cytomegalovirus status using the catalog of TCR beta chain sequences. In a later analysis, TCR nucleotide sequences were compared against IMGT/GENE-DB human TR gene sequences so that V and J genes could be assigned. Using the TCRdist pipeline, a later analysis assigned CDR3 sequences along with most-parsimonious VDJ recombination scenarios. In a later analysis, every TCR beta chain was defined by the combination of its CDR3 amino acid sequence and its V-gene family, and reads without a unique V-gene family were dropped. As a way to deal with suspected cross-contamination and a sequencing artifact, a later analysis dropped 592 nucleotide sequences that were highly shared and had low generation probability. For each public chain, a later analysis derived a clonal expansion index from normalized ranks of inferred template counts within each repertoire. Generation probabilities in a later analysis came from a VDJ recombination model fitted to out-of-frame rearrangements, and those results were checked against IGoR. A later analysis scored TCR-TCR, TCR-HLA and TCR-CMV co-occurrence with hypergeometric tests, applying a repertoire-size bias correction to TCR pairs. A later analysis estimated false discovery rates by permuting HLA or CMV assignments 20 times. In a later analysis, co-occurring TCRs were grouped using DBSCAN, and TCRdist sequence similarity was added for clustering within HLA-allele-positive subsets. Co-occurrence clustering excluded repertoires with fewer than 30,000 or more than 120,000 public chains, plus five with anomalous nucleotide sharing. The source is immuneACCESS, and TCRdb retained only in-frame sequences with V and J called. Part of the clones is not carried over; for the studies checked, unresolved V genes explain less than half of this, and the remainder is unexplained. The D gene and trimming were derived from the DNA, and the V and J assignments and clone size from that table. The sample has fewer than 45,000 clones on record, around 68% of them singletons. Roughly 4% of the sample goes to the ten largest clones.

The cohort was made up of around 720 healthy bone marrow donors. At the time of sampling, all cohort members were nominally healthy, though unrecorded immune exposures were likely present. The donor was CMV seronegative and belonged to the group of around 350 seronegative cohort members. A peripheral blood sample was provided by each donor, and peripheral blood mononuclear cells were used for TCR beta sequencing. The Qiagen DNeasy Blood Extraction Kit was used to extract genomic DNA from the blood cell samples. This sample was taken from a study of cytomegalovirus exposure and HLA in healthy donors (dated by TCRdb to about 2017). Study-wide context: In an earlier analysis of several hundred of the donors, approximately 300 Gb of sequence data and approximately 100 million unique TCR beta sequences from 150 million to 200 million T cells were reported. Roughly 300 gigabases of sequencing data and around 80 million unique TCR sequences made up an early release that covered over 550 HLA-typed donors. Among the 398 genotyped donors, approximately 81% belonged to the genetic ancestry cluster associated with self-reported Caucasian donors. The aim of the study was to test whether cataloging public T cell receptors could identify signatures of past pathogen exposure. Using immunosequencing, the study profiled T cell repertoires from 500 to 800 subjects and related those repertoires to cytomegalovirus serostatus. Besides the first cohort of roughly 660 subjects, a separate validation cohort made up of 120 different subjects was used. High-throughput TCR immunosequencing, statistical association of individual TCRs with disease status, and machine learning were combined to predict cytomegalovirus infection status. To study patterns of TCR occurrence, a later analysis re-analyzed previously published TCR beta repertoires from around 670 donors and added high-resolution HLA genotyping. The later analysis used no new phenotypic data to find candidate immune exposures, relying instead on TCR beta sequences and their occurrence across donors. In an earlier analysis of roughly 580 of the donors, high-throughput TCR beta sequencing was used to judge whether each TCR beta V gene segment behaved as functional or pseudogenic. Donor age, sex, ethnicity and CMV serostatus were collected together with the repertoire data. Genome-wide SNP genotypes for about three fifths of the roughly 670 donors were used in a later genetic analysis, which treated that subset as a discovery cohort. Every repertoire in the discovery cohort had been generated on one and the same sequencing platform. Both class I and class II loci were covered by HLA typing, at four-digit resolution. Typing coverage varied by locus: about 629-640 donors for A, B, C, DRB1 and DQB1; approximately 500 for DQA1; approximately 570 for DPA1; around 490 for DPB1. Because of strong linkage in the cohort, four or five DR-DQ haplotypes were treated as single units for association and clustering. On average, around 200,000 unique TCR beta nucleotide sequences were sequenced per donor among some 420 genotyped donors of the cohort, with about 17% of those sequences being non-productive.

At the junction V is shortened by 7 bases and J by 4 bases; bases outside the gene matches: 3. From the cysteine through the phenylalanine, the CDR3 covers 13 amino acids. Only the CDR3 DNA stays, 39 bases, in frame from base 1. CDR1 LNHDA and CDR2 SQIVND were looked up in the germline V gene (reference sequence). The investigation overall reported the following: A later genetic analysis associated a missense DCLRE1C variant with V-gene and J-gene trimming of TCR beta chains, and an independent cohort replicated the association. In a later analysis, around 17,000 TCR beta sequences were associated with specific HLA alleles at a false discovery rate of 0.05. Strong co-occurrence of HLA alleles, especially DR and DQ, made assigning TCR associations to individual alleles difficult. The cohort was sequenced for TCR beta chains only, and without alpha or paired-chain data the features that could be detected were limited. Presence/absence analyses assumed roughly uniform sequencing depth across donors, an assumption that may not hold. Cytomegalovirus status was reported to be diagnosed by the classifier with high specificity and sensitivity in both the original and validation cohorts. Because HLA typing was unavailable for some donors at each locus, only the typed subset was used in association tests. Several of the top co-occurrence clusters appeared to be linked to parvovirus B19, influenza, CMV and Epstein-Barr virus, according to a later analysis. Most TCR sequences were observed very rarely across donors, whereas some public TCRs were present in many individuals. Compared with the roughly 710-donor mean, donors in an Asian-associated ancestry cluster had fewer N-insertions in productive TCRs, according to a later genetic analysis. An earlier analysis of around 500 of the donors showed that most TCR beta V segments appeared in productive rearrangements either about 87% or about 30% of the time, which broadly matched IMGT annotations. A total of 150 or so TCR beta chains were listed by the study as associated with cytomegalovirus. Correlated functional status among segregating V segments might be attributable to linkage disequilibrium, but an unknown experimental factor could not be ruled out. A further reported finding was that TCR beta sequences accurately predicted the HLA-A and HLA-B alleles for most subjects in the first cohort. In a later analysis, most CMV-associated TCR beta chains were found to appear HLA-restricted, with HLA associations seemingly driven largely by CMV exposure. The authors suggested that the approach could potentially be extended to other disease states and immunological phenotypes. The earlier analysis of 450 to 700 of the donors excluded roughly 16 rarely observed V segments, including chromosome 9 orphons, because counts were too low. The 87-base-pair reads could not distinguish some IMGT-functional V segments, including TRBV6-2 and TRBV6-3, so those segments were excluded. Immune exposure information for the cohort was limited to CMV serostatus. According to a later analysis, TCR association rates differed among HLA loci, with DRB1 alleles showing the most associated TCRs and HLA-C alleles showing the fewest. In a later analysis, HLA-associated TCR beta chains were found to be more clonally expanded and to have lower generation probabilities than equally common non-associated chains. A cluster of highly shared sequence variants was judged likely to represent a technical artifact of the sequencing pipeline. In vitro tests confirmed that a few of the cytomegalovirus-associated TCR beta chains recognize cytomegalovirus antigens.

This sequence was found in a man between 40 and 49 years old in good health and CMV-seronegative. Material: PBMCs. The rearrangement joined TRBV19 to TRBJ1-5; 8 bases in the middle match TRBD1. The CDR3 protein is CASNRGTNQPQHF. The bases read TGTGCCAGTAACAGGGGGACGAATCAGCCCCAGCATTTT.